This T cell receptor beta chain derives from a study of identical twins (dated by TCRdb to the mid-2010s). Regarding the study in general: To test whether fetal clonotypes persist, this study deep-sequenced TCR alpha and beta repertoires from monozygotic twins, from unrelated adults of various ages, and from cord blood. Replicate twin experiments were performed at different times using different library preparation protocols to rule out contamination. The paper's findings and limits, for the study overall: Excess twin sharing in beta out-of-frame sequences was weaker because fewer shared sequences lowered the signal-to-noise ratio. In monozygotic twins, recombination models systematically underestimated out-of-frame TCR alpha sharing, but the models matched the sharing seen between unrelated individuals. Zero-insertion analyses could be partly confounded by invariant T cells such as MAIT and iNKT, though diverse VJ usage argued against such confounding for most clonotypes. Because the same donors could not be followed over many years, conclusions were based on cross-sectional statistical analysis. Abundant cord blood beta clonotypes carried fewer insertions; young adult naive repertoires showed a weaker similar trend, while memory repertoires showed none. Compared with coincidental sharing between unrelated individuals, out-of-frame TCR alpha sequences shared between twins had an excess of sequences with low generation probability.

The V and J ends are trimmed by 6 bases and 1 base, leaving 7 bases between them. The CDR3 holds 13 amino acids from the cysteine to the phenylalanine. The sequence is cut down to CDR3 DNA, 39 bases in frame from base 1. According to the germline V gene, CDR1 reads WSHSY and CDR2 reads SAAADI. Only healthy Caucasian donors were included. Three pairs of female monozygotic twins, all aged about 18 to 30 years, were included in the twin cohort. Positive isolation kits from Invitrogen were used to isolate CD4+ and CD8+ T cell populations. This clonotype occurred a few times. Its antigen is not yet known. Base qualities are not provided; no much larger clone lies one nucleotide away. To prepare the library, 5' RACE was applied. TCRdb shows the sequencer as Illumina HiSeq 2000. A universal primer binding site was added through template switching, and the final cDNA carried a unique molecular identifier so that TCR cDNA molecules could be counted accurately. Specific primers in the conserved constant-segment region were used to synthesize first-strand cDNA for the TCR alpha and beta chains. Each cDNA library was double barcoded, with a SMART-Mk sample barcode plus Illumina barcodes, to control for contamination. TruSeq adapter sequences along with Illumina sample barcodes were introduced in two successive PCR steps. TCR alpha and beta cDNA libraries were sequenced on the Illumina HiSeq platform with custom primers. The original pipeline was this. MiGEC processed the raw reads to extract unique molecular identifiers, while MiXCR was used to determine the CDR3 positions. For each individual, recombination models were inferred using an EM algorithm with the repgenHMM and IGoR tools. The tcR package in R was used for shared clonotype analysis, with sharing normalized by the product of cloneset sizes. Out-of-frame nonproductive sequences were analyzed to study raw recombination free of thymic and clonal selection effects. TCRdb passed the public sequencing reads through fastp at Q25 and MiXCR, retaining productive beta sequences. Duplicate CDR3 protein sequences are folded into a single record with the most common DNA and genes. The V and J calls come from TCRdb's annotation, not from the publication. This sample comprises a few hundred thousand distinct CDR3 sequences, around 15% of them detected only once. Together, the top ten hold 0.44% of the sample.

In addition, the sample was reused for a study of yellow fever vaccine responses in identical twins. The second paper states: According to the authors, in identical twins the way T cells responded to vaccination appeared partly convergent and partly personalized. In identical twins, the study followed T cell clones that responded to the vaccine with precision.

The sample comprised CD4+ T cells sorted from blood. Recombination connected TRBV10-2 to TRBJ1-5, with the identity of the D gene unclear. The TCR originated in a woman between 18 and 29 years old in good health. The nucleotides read TGCGCCAGCAGCGGAAACAGCAATCAGCCCCAGCATTTT. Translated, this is CASSGNSNQPQHF.